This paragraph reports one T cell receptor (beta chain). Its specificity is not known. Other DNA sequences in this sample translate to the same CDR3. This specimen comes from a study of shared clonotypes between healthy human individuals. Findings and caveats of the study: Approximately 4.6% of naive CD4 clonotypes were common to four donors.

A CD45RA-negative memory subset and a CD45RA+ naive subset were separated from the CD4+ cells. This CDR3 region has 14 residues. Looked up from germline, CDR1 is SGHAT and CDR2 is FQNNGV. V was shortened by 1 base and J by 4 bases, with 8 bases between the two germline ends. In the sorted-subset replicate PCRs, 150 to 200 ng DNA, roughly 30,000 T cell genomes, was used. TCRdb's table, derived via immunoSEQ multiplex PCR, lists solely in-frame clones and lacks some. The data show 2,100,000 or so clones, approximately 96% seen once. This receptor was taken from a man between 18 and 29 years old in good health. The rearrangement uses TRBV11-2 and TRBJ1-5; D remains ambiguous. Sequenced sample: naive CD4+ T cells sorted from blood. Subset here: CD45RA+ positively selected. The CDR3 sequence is CASSLGGSNQPQHF. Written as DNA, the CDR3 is TGTGCCAGCAGCTTAGGGGGATCTAATCAGCCCCAGCATTTT.